This is a list of T cell receptor beta chains from one sample in a study of T cells of healthy individuals. From the 5' RACE reads, TCRdb called clonotypes with MiXCR, one entry per CDR3 protein. The sample has about 41,000 distinct CDR3 sequences, more than 4.5% seen once. Receptors originate from a human donor in good health. CDR3s include the opening cysteine and the closing phenylalanine or tryptophan. D genes are given only for firm matches. The size entry is marked missing in some rows and otherwise reads once, few, many or a size class.

>TRBV5-1|TRBJ2-1|many|-
TGCGCCAGCAGCGCCGCAGGGATGGGATACAATGAGCAGTTCTTC
CASSAAGMGYNEQFF
>TRBV28|TRBJ2-1|few|TRBD2
TGTGCCAGCAGCCTCCTAGCGGGGGGCTCCTACAATGAGCAGTTCTTC
CASSLLAGGSYNEQFF
>TRBV6-5|TRBJ1-2|many|-
TGTGCCAGCAGTCTTTTTGGCTATGGCTACACCTTC
CASSLFGYGYTF
>TRBV29-1|TRBJ1-1|few|-
TGCAGCGCCTGCCCAATACCTCTCACTGAAGCTTTCTTT
CSACPIPLTEAFF
>TRBV20-1|TRBJ2-3|many|TRBD2
TGCAGTGCTGAGACTAGCGGGGGTGACCCGGCGCAGTATTTT
CSAETSGGDPAQYF
>TRBV18|TRBJ1-6|many|-
TGTGCCAGCTCACCAAGTCTAGGAGGGACCGATTCACCCCTCCACTTT
CASSPSLGGTDSPLHF
>TRBV12-3/TRBV12-4|TRBJ1-2|many|-
TGTGCCAGCAGCAACTCGTGGGACTTCTATGGCTACACCTTC
CASSNSWDFYGYTF
>TRBV6-4|TRBJ2-3|many|-
TGTGCCAGCAGAGCCGGGGGAAGCACAGATACGCAGTATTTT
CASRAGGSTDTQYF
>TRBV6-6|TRBJ1-2|many|-
TGTGCCAGCAGTTACGTTCCAGAAGCGGATGGCTACACCTTC
CASSYVPEADGYTF
>TRBV6-5|TRBJ2-7|many|-
TGTGCCAGCAGTCATGGGACGGATTTCTCCTACGAGCAGTACTTC
CASSHGTDFSYEQYF
>TRBV20-1|TRBJ2-7|many|-
TGCAGTGCTAGCAAGGGACACTACGAGCAGTACTTC
CSASKGHYEQYF
>TRBV6-5|TRBJ1-3|many|-
TGTGCCAGCAGTTACGGGAAGGAGGGAAACACCATATATTTT
CASSYGKEGNTIYF
>TRBV5-4|TRBJ1-1|-|-
TGTGCCAGCAGCTTGGGGGGGAACACTGAAGCTTTCTTT
CASSLGGNTEAFF
>TRBV6-1|TRBJ2-1|few|-
TGTGCCAGCAGGGACCGGACGCGGGGGCAGTTCTTC
CASRDRTRGQFF
>TRBV5-1|TRBJ2-1|many|-
TGCGCCAGCAGCTTGAGTTGGGAGCAGTTCTTC
CASSLSWEQFF
>TRBV29-1|TRBJ1-4|medium-sized|-
TGCAGCGTTGGTGAGGCGGGGGGCAATGAAAAACTGTTTTTT
CSVGEAGGNEKLFF
>TRBV13|TRBJ2-3|few|-
TGTGCCAGCAGCTCCCCGCGGCGGCGGCGCGGCTCAGATACGCAGTATTTT
CASSSPRRRRGSDTQYF
>TRBV5-1|TRBJ2-3|many|TRBD2
TGCGCCAGCAGCTTCCGACTAGCGGGAGGTGAAACAGATACGCAGTATTTT
CASSFRLAGGETDTQYF
>TRBV18|TRBJ2-7|few|TRBD1
TGTGCCAGCTCACCTGGACAGGGGTCGTACGAGCAGTACTTC
CASSPGQGSYEQYF
>TRBV6-1|TRBJ1-1|many|-
TGTGCCAGCAAGCGGGACATCCCGAACACTGAAGCTTTCTTT
CASKRDIPNTEAFF
>TRBV12-3/TRBV12-4|TRBJ1-2|many|-
TGTGCCAGCAGACCCAAGGGGCAGGCGCGGGGCTATGGCTACACCTTC
CASRPKGQARGYGYTF
>TRBV25-1|TRBJ1-6|many|TRBD1
TGTGCCAGCAGCCGGGACAGGGGGCTAAGGGGATCACCCCTCCACTTT
CASSRDRGLRGSPLHF
>TRBV11-3|TRBJ1-2|many|TRBD1
TGTGCCAGCAGCTCCCATGAGACAGGGGATGGCTACACCTTC
CASSSHETGDGYTF
>TRBV2|TRBJ2-7|many|-
TGTGCCAGCAGTGTTAGCGGATCCTACGAGCAGTACTTC
CASSVSGSYEQYF
>TRBV20-1|TRBJ2-1|-|-
TGCAGTGCGCAGTCGTCTTTATGGGAGAGGGACGGGGATGAGCAGTTCTTC
CSAQSSLWERDGDEQFF
>TRBV11-2|TRBJ1-1|-|TRBD1
TGTGCCAGCAGCTTAGGAGGGGGCGCGTACACTGAAGCTTTCTTT
CASSLGGGAYTEAFF
>TRBV5-1|TRBJ2-3|many|-
TGCGCCAGCAGCTTGGTAGGCCGGGACCCAGATACGCAGTATTTT
CASSLVGRDPDTQYF
>TRBV6-1|TRBJ2-2|-|TRBD2
TGTGCCAGCAGTCCCCTAGCGGCGAACACCGGGGAGCTGTTTTTT
CASSPLAANTGELFF
>TRBV29-1|TRBJ1-2|many|-
TGCAGCGTTGAAGATGGAGGGGACGGCTATGGCTACACCTTC
CSVEDGGDGYGYTF
>TRBV3-1|TRBJ2-3|many|TRBD2
TGTGCCAGCAGCCAAGGAGCGGGGGGGCCGGATACGCAGTATTTT
CASSQGAGGPDTQYF
>TRBV18|TRBJ2-5|many|-
TGTGCCAGCTCACCACCGCGGACGAGCGGGGAGACCCAGTACTTC
CASSPPRTSGETQYF
>TRBV19|TRBJ1-4|-|-
TGTGCCAGTAGTAGCTGGACAGCTCGGGGCGAAAAACTGTTTTTT
CASSSWTARGEKLFF
>TRBV4-1|TRBJ1-5|many|-
TGCGCCAGCAGCCAAGAGACGGTCAGATTCAATCAGCCCCAGCATTTT
CASSQETVRFNQPQHF
>TRBV30|TRBJ2-6|-|-
TGTGCCTGGAGTGGGCAGGTTGTGGCTGGGGCCAACGTCCTGACTTTC
CAWSGQVVAGANVLTF